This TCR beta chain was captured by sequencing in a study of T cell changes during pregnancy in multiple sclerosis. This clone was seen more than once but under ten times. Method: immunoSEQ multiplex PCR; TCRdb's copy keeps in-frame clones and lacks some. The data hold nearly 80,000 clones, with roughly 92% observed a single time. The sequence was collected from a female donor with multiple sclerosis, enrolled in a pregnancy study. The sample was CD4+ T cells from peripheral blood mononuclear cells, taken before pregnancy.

Written as DNA, the CDR3 is TGCGCCAGCAGCAAGTACGGGGGGGCTGAGACAGATACGCAGTATTTT. Protein product: CASSKYGGAETDTQYF. V usage is TRBV5-1 and J usage is TRBJ2-3; 8 bases are shared with TRBD2. The trim removed 4 bases at V and 3 bases at J, leaving 10 bases unmatched. The CDR3 length is 16 residues. Per the germline V gene, CDR1 is SGHRS and CDR2 is YFSETQ.